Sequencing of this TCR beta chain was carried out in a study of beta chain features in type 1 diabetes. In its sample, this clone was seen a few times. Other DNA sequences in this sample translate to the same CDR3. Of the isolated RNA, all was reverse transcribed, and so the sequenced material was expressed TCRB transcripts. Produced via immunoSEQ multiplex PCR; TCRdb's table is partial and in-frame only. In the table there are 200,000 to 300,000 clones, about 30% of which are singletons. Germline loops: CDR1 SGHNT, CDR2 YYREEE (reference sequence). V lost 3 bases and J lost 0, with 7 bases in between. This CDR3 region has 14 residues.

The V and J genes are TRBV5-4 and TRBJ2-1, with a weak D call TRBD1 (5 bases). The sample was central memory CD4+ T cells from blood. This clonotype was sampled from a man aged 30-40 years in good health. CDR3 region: CASSSDSSYNEQFF. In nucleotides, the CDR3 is TGTGCCAGCAGCTCCGACAGCTCCTACAATGAGCAGTTCTTC.